This T cell receptor (beta chain) stems from a study of early T cells in non-severe SARS-CoV-2 infection. The TCR library protocol was used to attach unique molecular identifiers. These identifiers were attached to individual cDNA molecules. TCRdb re-derived calls from the 5' RACE reads in MiXCR, one entry per CDR3 protein. The sample lists roughly 120,000 distinct CDR3 sequences, roughly 12% seen once, with approximately 3.8% in the top ten. Germline V lookup: CDR1 SGHAT, CDR2 FQNNGV. There are 16 residues in the CDR3. The V and J ends lost 4 bases and 2 bases respectively, with 17 bases between them. This clonotype showed up just a few times.

This chain links TRBV11-2 with TRBJ1-2; the D gene is possibly TRBD1 (5 bases). The TCR sequence derives from an adult who was a healthcare worker with PCR-confirmed SARS-CoV-2 infection or an uninfected control (not recorded which). The specimen comprised whole blood, sampled at baseline. The chain's CDR3 is CASSSPGRRTNYGYTF. CDR3 coding DNA: TGTGCCAGCAGCTCACCGGGACGAAGAACGAACTATGGCTACACCTTC.